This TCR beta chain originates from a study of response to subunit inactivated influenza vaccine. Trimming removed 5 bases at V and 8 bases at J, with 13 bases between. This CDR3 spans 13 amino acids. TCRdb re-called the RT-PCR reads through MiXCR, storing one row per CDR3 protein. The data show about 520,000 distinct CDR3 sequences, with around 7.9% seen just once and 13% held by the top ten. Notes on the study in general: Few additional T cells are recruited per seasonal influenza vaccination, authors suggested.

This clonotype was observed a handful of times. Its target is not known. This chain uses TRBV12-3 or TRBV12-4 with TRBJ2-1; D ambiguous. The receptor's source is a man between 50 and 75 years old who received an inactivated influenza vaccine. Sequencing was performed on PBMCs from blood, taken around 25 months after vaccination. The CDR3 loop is CASSRSLNHEQFF. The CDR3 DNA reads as TGTGCCAGCAGTCGGTCTCTCAACCATGAGCAGTTCTTC.